This T cell receptor (beta chain) was identified during a study of lymphopenia after photon versus proton radiotherapy. General study results and limits: After the lymphocyte nadir, photon-treated repertoires showed oligoclonal expansion, especially of CD8+ Temra cells.

Concerning this clone: What it recognizes is unknown.

The CDR3 is made up of 15 amino acids. Per the germline V gene, CDR1 is SQVTM and CDR2 is ANQGSEA. The V end was cut by 5 bases, the J end by 6 bases, with 22 bases between. The assay was immunoSEQ multiplex PCR, and TCRdb's table has in-frame clones only and misses some. The table records over 55,000 clones, over 70% of them present only once. V and J are TRBV29-1 and TRBJ1-1; D perhaps matches TRBD1 (6 bases). The receptor's source is a man older than 75 with esophageal cancer. The material was peripheral blood, obtained from a patient treated with proton-based radiotherapy. The CDR3 DNA reads as TGCAGCGTTCAAATAGGGGGTGGGGGAATTGCTGAAGCTTTCTTT. Its protein is CSVQIGGGGIAEAFF. Using reference TRBV29-1 and TRBJ1-1 for the parts outside the CDR3, the full variable domain is SAVISQKPSRDICQRGTSLTIQCQVDSQVTMMFWYRQQPGQSLTLIATANQGSEATYESGFVIDKFPISRPNLTFSTLTVSNMSPEDSSIYLCSVQIGGGGIAEAFFGQGTRLTVV.